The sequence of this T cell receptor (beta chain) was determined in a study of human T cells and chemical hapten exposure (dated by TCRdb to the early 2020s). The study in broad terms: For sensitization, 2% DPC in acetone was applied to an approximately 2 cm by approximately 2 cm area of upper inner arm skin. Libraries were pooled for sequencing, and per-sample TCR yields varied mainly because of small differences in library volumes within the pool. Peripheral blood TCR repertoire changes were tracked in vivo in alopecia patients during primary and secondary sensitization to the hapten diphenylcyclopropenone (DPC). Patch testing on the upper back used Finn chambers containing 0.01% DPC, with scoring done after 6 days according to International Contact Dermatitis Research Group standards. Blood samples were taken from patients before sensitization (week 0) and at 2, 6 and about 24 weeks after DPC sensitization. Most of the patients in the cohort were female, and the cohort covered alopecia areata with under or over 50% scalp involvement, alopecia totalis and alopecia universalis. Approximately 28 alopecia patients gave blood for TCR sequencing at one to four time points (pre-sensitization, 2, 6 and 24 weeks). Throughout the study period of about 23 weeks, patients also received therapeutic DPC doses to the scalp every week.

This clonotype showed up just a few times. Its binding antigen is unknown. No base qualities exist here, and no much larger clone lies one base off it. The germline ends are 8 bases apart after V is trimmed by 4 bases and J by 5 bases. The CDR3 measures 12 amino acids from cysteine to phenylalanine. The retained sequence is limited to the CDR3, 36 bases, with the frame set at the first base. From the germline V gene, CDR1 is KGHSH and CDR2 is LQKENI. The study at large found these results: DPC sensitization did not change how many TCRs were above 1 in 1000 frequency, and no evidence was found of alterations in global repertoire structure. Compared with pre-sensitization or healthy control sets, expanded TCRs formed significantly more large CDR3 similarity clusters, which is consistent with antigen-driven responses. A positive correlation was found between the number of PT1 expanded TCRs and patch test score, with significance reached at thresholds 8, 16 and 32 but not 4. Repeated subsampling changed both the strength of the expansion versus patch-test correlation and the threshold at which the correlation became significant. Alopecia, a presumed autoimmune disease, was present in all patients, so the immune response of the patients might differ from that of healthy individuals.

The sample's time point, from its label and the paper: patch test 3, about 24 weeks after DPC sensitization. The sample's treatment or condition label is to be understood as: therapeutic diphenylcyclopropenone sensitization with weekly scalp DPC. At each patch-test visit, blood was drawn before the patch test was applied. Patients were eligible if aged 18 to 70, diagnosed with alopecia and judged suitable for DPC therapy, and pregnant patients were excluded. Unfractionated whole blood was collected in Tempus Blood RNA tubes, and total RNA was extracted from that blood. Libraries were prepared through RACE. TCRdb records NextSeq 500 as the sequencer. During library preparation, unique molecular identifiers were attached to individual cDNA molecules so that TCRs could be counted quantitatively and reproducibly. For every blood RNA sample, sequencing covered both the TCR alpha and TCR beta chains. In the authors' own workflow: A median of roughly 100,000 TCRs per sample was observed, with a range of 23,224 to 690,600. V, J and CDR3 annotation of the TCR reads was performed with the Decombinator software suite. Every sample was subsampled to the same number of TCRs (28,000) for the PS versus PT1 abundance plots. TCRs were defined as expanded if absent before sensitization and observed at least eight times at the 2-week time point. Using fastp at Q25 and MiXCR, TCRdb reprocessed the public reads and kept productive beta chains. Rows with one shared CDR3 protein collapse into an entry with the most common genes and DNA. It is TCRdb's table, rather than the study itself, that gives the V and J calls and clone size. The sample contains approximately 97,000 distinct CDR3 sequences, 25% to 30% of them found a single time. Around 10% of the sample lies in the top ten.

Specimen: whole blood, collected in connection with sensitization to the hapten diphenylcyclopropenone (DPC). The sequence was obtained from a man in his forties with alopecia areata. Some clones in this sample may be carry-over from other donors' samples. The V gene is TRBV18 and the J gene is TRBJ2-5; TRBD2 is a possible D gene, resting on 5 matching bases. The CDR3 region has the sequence CASSRERETQYF. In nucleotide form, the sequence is TGTGCCAGCTCACGTGAGCGGGAGACCCAGTACTTC. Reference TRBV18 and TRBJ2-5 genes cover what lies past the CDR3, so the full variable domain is NAGVMQNPRHLVRRRGQEARLRCSPMKGHSHVYWYRQLPEEGLKFMVYLQKENIIDESGMPKERFSAEFPKEGPSILRIQQVVRGDSAAYFCASSRERETQYFGPGTRLLVL.